These 23 T cell receptor beta chains share one sample of origin, sequenced in a study of cytomegalovirus exposure and HLA in healthy donors. The PCR was carried out with 60 Vbeta primers and 13 Jbeta primers. Data came from immunoSEQ multiplex PCR; TCRdb stores just in-frame clones and leaves some out. Counted here are roughly 100,000 clones, around four fifths occurring once; the ten biggest clones make up 3% to 4%. Sequenced material: PBMCs. These receptors were obtained from a woman aged 40 to 55 in good health and CMV-seronegative.

The genes are TRBV10-3 and TRBJ1-2, with D perhaps TRBD1 (6 bases). Trimming shortened V by 0 bases and J by 4 bases, and 12 bases separated the two germline ends. Germline V gene sequence: CDR1 ENHRY, CDR2 SYGVKD. CDR3 length equals 15 residues. The CDR3 coding sequence is TGTGCCATCAGTGAGTCCGCCCAGGGGATCTATGGCTACACCTTC. Residues: CAISESAQGIYGYTF.

V is TRBV10-3 and J is TRBJ1-2; tentatively, D is TRBD1 (6 bases). There are 10 residues in the CDR3. Trimming removed 11 bases at V and 5 bases at J, with 9 bases between. Germline CDR1 reads ENHRY; CDR2 reads SYGVKD. Here the CDR3 DNA reads TGTGCCGCAGGGGAATATGGCTACACCTTC. Residues: CAAGEYGYTF.

This clone came up a few times. V gene TRBV5-1 combines with J gene TRBJ2-7; TRBD2 matches 10 bases. Germline-derived CDR1 and CDR2 are SGHRS and YFSETQ. V was clipped by 0 bases and J by 4 bases; unmatched bases: 10. CDR3 length equals 17 residues. CDR3 region: CASSLAPPLAGGYEQYF. CDR3 bases: TGCGCCAGCAGCTTGGCCCCCCCCTTAGCGGGAGGTTACGAGCAGTACTTC.

V usage is TRBV14 and J usage is TRBJ2-3, with D hard to call. CDR1 and CDR2 from the germline V gene are SGHDN and FVKESK. The CDR3 is 14 residues long. Between the trimmed V and J ends, which lost 0 bases and 4 bases, there was a span of 8 bases. The DNA for the CDR3 is TGTGCCAGCAGCCAAGAACAGACCTCAGATACGCAGTATTTT. It is translated as CASSQEQTSDTQYF.

The table lists this clone with a few counts. The V gene is TRBV6-5, the J gene TRBJ1-2, with D tentatively TRBD1 (6 bases). Trimming took off 5 bases at V and 8 bases at J, with 9 bases between the two ends. The germline V gene encodes CDR1 MNHEY and CDR2 SVGAGI. This CDR3 comprises 11 residues. CDR3 residues: CASSARGGYTF. For the CDR3, the DNA is TGTGCCAGCAGTGCCAGGGGAGGCTACACCTTC.

The J gene is TRBJ2-1, the V gene TRBV7-6; D is perhaps TRBD1 (6 bases). Germline V gene lookup returns CDR1 SGHVS and CDR2 FNYEAQ. V lost 5 bases and J 2 bases, leaving 16 bases between the germline ends. CDR3 length: 16 amino acids. CDR3 region: CASSQTTGRTYNEQFF. The CDR3 DNA follows: TGTGCCAGCAGCCAAACAACAGGGCGCACCTACAATGAGCAGTTCTTC. Full variable domain (missing parts from reference TRBV7-6 and TRBJ2-1): GAGVSQSPRYKVTKRGQDVALRCDPISGHVSLYWYRQALGQGPEFLTYFNYEAQQDKSGLPNDRFSAERPEGSISTLTIQRTEQRDSAMYRCASSQTTGRTYNEQFFGPGTRLTVL.

Points on this clone: Other DNA sequences in this specimen translate into the identical CDR3. The chain recombines TRBV30 with TRBJ2-5; D unclear. V was shortened by 0 bases and J by 3 bases, with 14 bases between the two germline ends. Germline lookup yields CDR1 GTSNPN and CDR2 SVGIG (reference sequence). The CDR3 loop spans 15 amino acids. CDR3 residues: CAWSVVGSPKETQYF. CDR3 in DNA: TGTGCCTGGAGTGTAGTTGGTAGCCCTAAAGAGACCCAGTACTTC.

The V call is TRBV7-2, the J call TRBJ1-1; D is uncertain. The germline V gene has CDR1 SGHTA and CDR2 FQGNSA. The germline V and J ends were trimmed by 4 bases and 3 bases, with 9 bases remaining between them. The CDR3 is made up of 13 amino acids. CDR3 loop: CASSSDTDTEAFF. The CDR3 DNA follows: TGTGCCAGCAGCTCAGACACAGACACTGAAGCTTTCTTT.

This sequence joins TRBV7-2 and TRBJ2-5; 13 bases map to TRBD2. The CDR3 spans 16 residues. Losses at the gene ends were 5 bases for V and 6 bases for J; bases not matched to a gene: 9. Germline V gene data show CDR1 as SGHTA and CDR2 as FQGNSA. The CDR3 protein is CASSPRTSGSLKTQYF. CDR3 DNA: TGTGCCAGCAGCCCTCGGACTAGCGGGAGTTTGAAGACCCAGTACTTC.

This clone was seen more than once but under ten times. The rearrangement joins TRBV11-2 to TRBJ2-3, with 9 positions matching TRBD1. CDR1 is SGHAT and CDR2 is FQNNGV in the germline V gene. Trimming took 1 base from V and 0 from J; bases not matched to a gene: 5. This CDR3 comprises 17 residues. The CDR3 is CASSLGQGTGSTDTQYF. The CDR3 DNA reads TGTGCCAGCAGCTTAGGTCAAGGGACAGGGAGCACAGATACGCAGTATTTT.

The chain combines TRBV28 with TRBJ1-3; 7 bases match TRBD1. Germline V gene lookup returns CDR1 MDHEN and CDR2 SYDVKM. V dropped 6 bases and J dropped 4; count of bases not matched to a gene: 9. The CDR3 covers 15 residues. The CDR3 coding sequence is TGTGCCAGCAGGTTGTTACAGGGGAGCGGAAACACCATATATTTT. Residues: CASRLLQGSGNTIYF.

In this sample, this clone turned up a few times. The V call is TRBV6-6, the J call TRBJ2-3; possible D gene TRBD1, 5 bases. Trimming stripped 6 bases from V and 3 bases from J, with 7 bases between. In germline, CDR1 is MNHNY, CDR2 SVGAGI (reference sequence). The CDR3 spans 12 residues. The CDR3 spells CASSPGTDTQYF. The DNA of the CDR3 is TGTGCCAGCAGCCCAGGGACAGATACGCAGTATTTT.

The V call is TRBV9, the J call TRBJ2-6; 7 positions match TRBD1. CDR1 SGDLS and CDR2 YYNGEE come from the germline V gene. This CDR3 has 17 residues. The V segment lost 0 bases and the J segment 3 bases; nucleotides outside the gene matches: 6. The CDR3 loop reads CASSVEAGGFGANVLTF. DNA for the CDR3: TGTGCCAGCAGCGTAGAGGCAGGGGGATTTGGGGCCAACGTCCTGACTTTC.

This chain links TRBV14 with TRBJ2-1, with D maybe TRBD1 (5 bases). Germline V gene data show CDR1 as SGHDN and CDR2 as FVKESK. V lost 3 bases, J lost 4 bases, and 13 bases lay in between. CDR3 length: 15 residues. The CDR3 loop reads CASSHMGPTYNEQFF. CDR3 DNA sequence: TGTGCCAGCAGCCACATGGGGCCCACGTACAATGAGCAGTTCTTC.

The chain employs TRBV2 and TRBJ1-5; D is unresolved. CDR1 is SNHLY, CDR2 FYNNEI, per germline. CDR3 length: 14 amino acids. Trimming cost V 3 bases and J 4 bases, with 10 bases left between them. The CDR3 nucleotides are TGTGCCAGCAGTGATCGGGGTTCGAATCAGCCCCAGCATTTT. It specifies CASSDRGSNQPQHF.

In DNA form, the CDR3 reads TGTGCCATCAGTGAGTCATACGGGGTTAGAGCTTTCTTT. Its protein is CAISESYGVRAFF. The V call is TRBV10-3, the J call TRBJ1-1; D ambiguous. CDR1 and CDR2 (germline): ENHRY, SYGVKD. Trimming pared 0 bases from V and 10 bases from J, leaving 12 bases between. This CDR3 region has 13 residues.

The CDR3 DNA sequence: TGTGCCAGCAGTTTAAGCGGGAGAGGGGAGACCCAGTACTTC. Protein product: CASSLSGRGETQYF. The chain uses TRBV28 and TRBJ2-5; 8 nucleotides agree with TRBD2. This CDR3 is 14 amino acids long. The germline V gene encodes CDR1 MDHEN and CDR2 SYDVKM. J gave up 5 bases and V 2 bases, and 4 bases lay outside the gene matches. Variable domain in full (rest from reference TRBV28 and TRBJ2-5): DVKVTQSSRYLVKRTGEKVFLECVQDMDHENMFWYRQDPGLGLRLIYFSYDVKMKEKGDIPEGYSVSREKKERFSLILESASTNQTSMYLCASSLSGRGETQYFGPGTRLLVL.

The J gene is TRBJ2-1, the V gene TRBV7-2, with D perhaps matching TRBD2 (6 bases). CDR1 and CDR2 (germline): SGHTA, FQGNSA. V lost 6 bases and J lost 7, with 13 bases in between. The CDR3 sequence is 13 residues long. The CDR3: CASRGGGGNEQFF. CDR3 sequence (DNA): TGTGCCAGCAGGGGGGGTGGAGGGAATGAGCAGTTCTTC.

The chain combines TRBV7-2 with TRBJ2-2, with 9 bases identical to TRBD2. Germline CDR1 is SGHTA and CDR2 is FQGNSA. The trim removed 2 bases at V and 8 bases at J, leaving 6 bases unmatched. CDR3 length equals 15 residues. The CDR3 region has the DNA TGTGCCAGCAGCTTAAGAGCGGGAGGATCTGGGGAGCTGTTTTTT. It encodes CASSLRAGGSGELFF.

The chain is built from TRBV15 and TRBJ1-1; D is perhaps TRBD1 (5 bases). With 2 bases removed from V and 2 bases from J, the gap between germline ends came to 15 bases. There are 16 residues in the CDR3. CDR1 and CDR2 (germline): LNHNV, YYDKDF (reference sequence). The CDR3 DNA sequence: TGTGCCACCAGCAGAAGGCAGGGAGGGCCCAACACTGAAGCTTTCTTT. It translates to CATSRRQGGPNTEAFF.

This clone was recorded a few times. V usage is TRBV2 and J usage is TRBJ1-1, with D unresolved. The germline gives CDR1 SNHLY, CDR2 FYNNEI. This CDR3 region has 16 residues. Between the trimmed V and J ends, which lost 6 bases and 2 bases, there was a span of 19 bases. In DNA, the CDR3 is TGTGCCAGCAGCCCTGGCGGCAGTCCCAGAAACACTGAAGCTTTCTTT. Protein sequence: CASSPGGSPRNTEAFF.

V is TRBV18 and J is TRBJ2-3; D is possibly TRBD1 (5 bases). This CDR3 is built from 15 residues. Trimming cost V 0 bases and J 2 bases, with 9 bases left between them. From germline, CDR1 is KGHSH and CDR2 LQKENI. CDR3 sequence: CASSPPVRDTDTQYF. The CDR3 DNA follows: TGTGCCAGCTCACCACCGGTCAGGGACACAGATACGCAGTATTTT.

DNA of the CDR3: TGTGCCAGCAGCCCTGACGGTCGGGTCGAAGACGAGCAGTACTTC. This codes for CASSPDGRVEDEQYF. This rearrangement joins TRBV7-8 to TRBJ2-7, with no clear D. The CDR3 spans 15 residues. V was shortened by 5 bases and J by 5 bases, with 19 bases between the two germline ends. Germline V gives CDR1 SGHVS, CDR2 FQNEAQ.